These 11 T cell receptor beta chains were sequenced from one sample in a study of CD8+ T cells in alopecia areata. Treatment: oral pan-JAK inhibitor, 5-10 mg twice daily. Investigators isolated RNA and reverse transcribed it into cDNA to act as the sequencing template. Assay used: immunoSEQ multiplex PCR; TCRdb lists only in-frame clones, some missing. The sample yields about 220,000 clones, under 60% seen once. This sample comprised CD4+ T cells sorted from blood, obtained at week 4, from a patient treated with tofacitinib. These receptor sequences come from a human donor with alopecia areata.

The chain has TRBV5-6 and TRBJ2-3; no clear D gene. There are 12 residues in the CDR3. V gave up 2 bases and J gave up 5 bases, with 6 bases separating them. Looked up from germline, CDR1 is SGHDT and CDR2 is YYEEEE. The CDR3 region has the DNA TGTGCCAGCAGCTTCTATGGAGATACGCAGTATTTT. Amino acid sequence: CASSFYGDTQYF.

The chain carries TRBV5-1 and TRBJ2-3; D remains ambiguous. Germline V gene lookup returns CDR1 SGHRS and CDR2 YFSETQ. Trimming left V 2 bases short and J 0 bases short, with 7 bases between. The CDR3 has 14 amino acids. DNA of the CDR3: TGCGCCAGCAGCTTACCTGCTAGCACAGATACGCAGTATTTT. This encodes CASSLPASTDTQYF. Full variable domain (outside the CDR3, taken from reference TRBV5-1 and TRBJ2-3): KAGVTQTPRYLIKTRGQQVTLSCSPISGHRSVSWYQQTPGQGLQFLFEYFSETQRNKGNFPGRFSGRQFSNSRSEMNVSTLELGDSALYLCASSLPASTDTQYFGPGTRLTVL.

This chain links TRBV7-2 with TRBJ2-5, with D tentatively TRBD1 or TRBD2 (5 bases each). The CDR3 has 15 residues. The germline V gene encodes CDR1 SGHTA and CDR2 FQGNSA. V was cut by 5 bases and J by 5 bases, with 18 bases left in between. The CDR3 here is CASSTRDEKTETQYF. For the CDR3, the DNA is TGTGCCAGCAGCACCCGGGACGAGAAGACGGAGACCCAGTACTTC.

This chain joins TRBV29-1 and TRBJ2-1; D might be TRBD2 (5 bases). The CDR3 is 14 residues long. Per germline, CDR1 SQVTM and CDR2 ANQGSEA. V gave up 7 bases and J gave up 0 bases, with 13 bases separating them. The CDR3 DNA reads as TGCAGCGGCGCTGTAGCGAGCTCCTACAATGAGCAGTTCTTC. It codes for CSGAVASSYNEQFF.

The sample holds one count of this clone. The rearrangement joins TRBV4-1 to TRBJ1-1; D is uncertain. Trimming cost V 0 bases and J 1 base, with 9 bases left between them. The germline CDR1 and CDR2 sequences are MGHRA and YSYEKL. CDR3 length equals 15 residues. CDR3: CASSQDGFPNTEAFF. The CDR3 DNA follows: TGCGCCAGCAGCCAAGATGGGTTTCCGAACACTGAAGCTTTCTTT.

This clone was seen at least ten times. The chain links TRBV19 to TRBJ1-1; no clear D. The germline V gene has CDR1 LNHDA and CDR2 SQIVND (reference sequence). The CDR3 contains 13 residues. With 11 bases removed from V and 1 base from J, the gap between germline ends came to 14 bases. CDR3 DNA: TGTGCCTCCCAAAGGAGGGAGAACACTGAAGCTTTCTTT. This encodes CASQRRENTEAFF.

This clone was seen more than once but under ten times. The identical CDR3 is also encoded by other nucleotide sequences in the sample. CDR3 sequence: CSAAGVNTEAFF. The DNA of the CDR3 is TGCAGCGCAGCAGGGGTGAACACTGAAGCTTTCTTT. The V and J genes are TRBV29-1 and TRBJ1-1; tentatively, D is TRBD1 (6 bases). The CDR3 has 12 residues. CDR1 SQVTM and CDR2 ANQGSEA come from the germline V gene. The ends were cut back, 7 bases at V and 0 bases at J, with 9 bases in the middle.

The rearrangement links TRBV20-1 to TRBJ2-5; D ambiguous. CDR3 length equals 10 residues. Germline V gives CDR1 DFQATT, CDR2 SNEGSKA (reference sequence). V was clipped by 6 bases and J by 7 bases, with 9 bases between them. CDR3 coding DNA: TGCAGTGCCCCGTTTCGGACCCAGTACTTC. Its protein is CSAPFRTQYF.

The chain employs TRBV29-1 and TRBJ1-2; no firm D call. Germline CDR1 is SQVTM and CDR2 is ANQGSEA. V was clipped by 0 bases and J by 8 bases, with 16 bases between them. The CDR3 totals 14 residues. The DNA for the CDR3 is TGCAGCGTTGAAGATCGATGGCAGTTTAGCGGCTACACCTTC. This codes for CSVEDRWQFSGYTF.

J is TRBJ2-1 and V is TRBV5-1; TRBD2 aligns across 11 bases. There are 15 residues in the CDR3. The junction had 11 bases not matched to a gene; V was cut back by 7 bases and J by 8 bases. Per germline, CDR1 SGHRS and CDR2 YFSETQ. As DNA, the CDR3 is TGCGCCAGCGGACAAGGGACTAGCGGACGCCATGAGCAGTTCTTC. Amino acid sequence: CASGQGTSGRHEQFF.

The rearrangement uses TRBV23-1 and TRBJ2-5; 7 bases map to TRBD1. TRBV23-1 is identified as an open reading frame with a role that is uncertain. The CDR3 length is 16 residues. V gave up 2 bases and J gave up 5 bases; unmatched junction bases: 11. CDR3 coding DNA: TGCGCCAGCAGTCAAATACAGGGGCCGAGGAGGGAGACCCAGTACTTC. Protein: CASSQIQGPRRETQYF.